This TCR beta chain was profiled in a study of blood T cell repertoires in COVID-19. Whole-study context: Both acute and convalescent COVID-19 samples were obtained from the United States, Italy and Spain.

In Cohort 3, a recovered donor had either two negative PCRs, clearance, or symptom resolution. TCRdb's copy holds only in-frame clones and misses some; the assay was immunoSEQ multiplex PCR. The sample records 300,000 to 350,000 clones, 88% being singletons. The germline CDR1 and CDR2 sequences are MDHEN and SYDVKM. V gave up 4 bases and J gave up 8 bases, with 17 bases separating them. This CDR3 is 14 amino acids long. The chain combines TRBV28 with TRBJ1-2; D gene unclear. The clonotype comes from a man aged 25 to 40 who had recovered from COVID-19. Specimen: PBMCs or T cells enriched from blood (not recorded which). This CDR3 reads CASSSPRLAFGYTF. CDR3 DNA sequence: TGTGCCAGCAGTTCCCCCCGACTAGCCTTCGGCTACACCTTC.